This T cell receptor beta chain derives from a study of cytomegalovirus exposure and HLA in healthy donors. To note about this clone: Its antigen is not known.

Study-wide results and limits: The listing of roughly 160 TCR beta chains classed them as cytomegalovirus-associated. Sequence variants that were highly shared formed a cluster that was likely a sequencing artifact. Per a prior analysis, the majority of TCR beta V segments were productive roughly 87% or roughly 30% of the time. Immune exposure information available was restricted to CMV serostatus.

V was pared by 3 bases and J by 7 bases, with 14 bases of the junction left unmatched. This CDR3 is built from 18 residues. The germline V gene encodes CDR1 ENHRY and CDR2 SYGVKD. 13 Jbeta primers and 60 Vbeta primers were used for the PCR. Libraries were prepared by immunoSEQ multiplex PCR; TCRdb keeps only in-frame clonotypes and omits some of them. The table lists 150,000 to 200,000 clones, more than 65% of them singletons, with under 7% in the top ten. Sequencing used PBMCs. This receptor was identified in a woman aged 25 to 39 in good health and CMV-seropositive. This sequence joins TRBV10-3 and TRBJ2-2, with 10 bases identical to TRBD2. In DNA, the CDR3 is TGTGCCATCAGTGATCGTTCTAGCGGGAGCTGGGGGAACGGGGAGCTGTTTTTT. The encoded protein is CAISDRSSGSWGNGELFF.